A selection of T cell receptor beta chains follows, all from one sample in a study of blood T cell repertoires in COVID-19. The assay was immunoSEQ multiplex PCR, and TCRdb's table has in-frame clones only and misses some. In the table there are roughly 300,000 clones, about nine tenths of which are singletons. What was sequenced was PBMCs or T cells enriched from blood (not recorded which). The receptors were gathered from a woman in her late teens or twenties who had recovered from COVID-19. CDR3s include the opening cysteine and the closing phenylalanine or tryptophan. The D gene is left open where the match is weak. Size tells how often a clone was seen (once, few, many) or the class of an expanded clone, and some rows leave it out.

TGTGCCAGCAGGCAGGGTAGCAATCAGCCCCAGCATTTT	CASRQGSNQPQHF	TRBJ1-5	.	TRBV27	.	13
TGTGCCAGCTCATACTACCGGGACACCAATTCACCCCTCCACTTT	CASSYYRDTNSPLHF	TRBJ1-6	.	TRBV18	.	15
TGTGCCAGCAGTCCCATTCCCTACGAGCAGTACTTC	CASSPIPYEQYF	TRBJ2-7	.	TRBV28	.	12
TGTGCCAGCAGTTCCCCTCGACTAGCCCCTCAGGTGAATGAGCAGTTCTTC	CASSSPRLAPQVNEQFF	TRBJ2-1	TRBD2	TRBV27	.	17
TGCGCCAGCAGCCTCCTACCCGGGACAGGGGACGGCTATGGCTACACCTTC	CASSLLPGTGDGYGYTF	TRBJ1-2	TRBD1	TRBV4-1	.	17
TGTGCCAGCAGCCAAGCGACAGGTCTATCTAATCTCATGTTTTTT	CASSQATGLSNLMFF	TRBJ1-4	.	TRBV4-2	few	15
TGTGCCAGCAGCGAAGGACAGGGGGTTGGCTACACCTTC	CASSEGQGVGYTF	TRBJ1-2	TRBD1	TRBV9	.	13
TGTGCCAGCAGTTTGACAGGGGGTCAGCCCCAGCATTTT	CASSLTGGQPQHF	TRBJ1-5	TRBD1	TRBV12-3/TRBV12-4	.	13
TGTGCTAGTGGTTGGGGTGGGACAGGGGGGATTAATGAAAAACTGTTTTTT	CASGWGGTGGINEKLFF	TRBJ1-4	TRBD1	TRBV12-5	few	17
TGTGCCAGCAGTGAAGGTTGGGAGATCCGGCCTCAAGAGACCCAGTACTTC	CASSEGWEIRPQETQYF	TRBJ2-5	.	TRBV6-1	.	17
TGTGCCAGCAGCCCTGGCGGGGTCCAAGAGACCCAGTACTTC	CASSPGGVQETQYF	TRBJ2-5	.	TRBV11-2	.	14
TGCGCCAGCAGCCAGACAGGGGACGGTGAGCAGTTCTTC	CASSQTGDGEQFF	TRBJ2-1	TRBD1	TRBV5-1	.	13
TGTGCCAGTAGTCCCCAGGCAGGTGCCTACGAGCAGTACTTC	CASSPQAGAYEQYF	TRBJ2-7	.	TRBV19	.	14
TGCGCCAGCAGCTTACAGGGGTCCTATGGCTACACCTTC	CASSLQGSYGYTF	TRBJ1-2	TRBD1	TRBV5-1	.	13
TGTGCCAGCAGCTCATGGACAGGGATAAACACTGAAGCTTTCTTT	CASSSWTGINTEAFF	TRBJ1-1	TRBD1	TRBV5-8	once	15
TGCGCCAGCAGTCAGAGGGGAACAGGGTACCCGAACAATGAGCAGTTCTTC	CASSQRGTGYPNNEQFF	TRBJ2-1	.	TRBV10-1	few	17
TGTGCCAGCAGCTTAGGTAGCGGGGGAACCTACAATGAGCAGTTCTTC	CASSLGSGGTYNEQFF	TRBJ2-1	TRBD2	TRBV7-8	.	16
TGCGCCAGCAGCCCCGGGGGGGGGCAACAGCCCCAGCATTTT	CASSPGGGQQPQHF	TRBJ1-5	.	TRBV5-1	.	14
TGTGCCAGCAGTCTAGCTCAGGAGGGCACCATATATTTT	CASSLAQEGTIYF	TRBJ1-3	.	TRBV2	.	13
TGTGCCAGTAGTATAGGGGACATGAACACTGAAGCTTTCTTT	CASSIGDMNTEAFF	TRBJ1-1	.	TRBV19	few	14
TGTGCCAGCAGTTTATCAGGGCTCTATGGCTACACCTTC	CASSLSGLYGYTF	TRBJ1-2	.	TRBV28	few	13
TGCGCCAGCAGCCCGGTCCGGGACAGGGGGCATTGGGAGACCCAGTACTTC	CASSPVRDRGHWETQYF	TRBJ2-5	TRBD1	TRBV5-1	.	17
TGTGCCAGCAGCTTACAGGGGGATCAGCCCCAGCATTTT	CASSLQGDQPQHF	TRBJ1-5	TRBD1	TRBV7-9	.	13
TGTGCCAGCAGTTACTCACAGGCGACCTACGAGCAGTACTTC	CASSYSQATYEQYF	TRBJ2-7	.	TRBV6-5	.	14
TGTGCCAGCAGCCAAGATTGGGGGGTCACTGAAGCTTTCTTT	CASSQDWGVTEAFF	TRBJ1-1	.	TRBV4-2	.	14
TGTGCCAGCAGTGAACCGGGGGTTTGGCAGCCCCAGCATTTT	CASSEPGVWQPQHF	TRBJ1-5	.	TRBV2	.	14
TGTGCCAGTAGTATAGCCCGACAGGGGGAGCTGTTTTTT	CASSIARQGELFF	TRBJ2-2	.	TRBV19	.	13
TGTGCCAGCAGTGAAGAGGGGTTAGCGGGAGACGAGCAGTACTTC	CASSEEGLAGDEQYF	TRBJ2-7	TRBD2	TRBV6-1	.	15
TGCGCCAGCAGCCAAGGCTTAGTTAGCACCGGGGAGCTGTTTTTT	CASSQGLVSTGELFF	TRBJ2-2	.	TRBV4-1	.	15
TGCAGCGTTGACAGTTCCTATGGCTACACCTTC	CSVDSSYGYTF	TRBJ1-2	.	TRBV29-1	.	11
TGTGCCAGCAGCTTAGGGCAGGGTGGGGAAAAACTGTTTTTT	CASSLGQGGEKLFF	TRBJ1-4	.	TRBV11-2	once	14
TGTGCTAGTGGTTTGGAGTGGCCGGGGACTGAAGCTTTCTTT	CASGLEWPGTEAFF	TRBJ1-1	.	TRBV12-5	.	14
TGTGCCAGCAGTTACTACAGGGACGACGAGCAGTACTTC	CASSYYRDDEQYF	TRBJ2-7	.	TRBV6-5	.	13
TGTGCCAGTAGTATAGGCGCACAGGCGGGAACTGAAGCTTTCTTT	CASSIGAQAGTEAFF	TRBJ1-1	.	TRBV19	.	15
TGTGCCAGTAGTGTCGACAGGGTAGTCACTGAAGCTTTCTTT	CASSVDRVVTEAFF	TRBJ1-1	TRBD1	TRBV19	.	14
TGTGCCTGGAGCCCCAGGGCCAGGCTCCCCACCTACGAGCAGTACTTC	CAWSPRARLPTYEQYF	TRBJ2-7	.	TRBV30	.	16
TGTGCCAGCAGCTTAAGAGGGAGTCAAGAGACCCAGTACTTC	CASSLRGSQETQYF	TRBJ2-5	.	TRBV7-2	.	14
TGTGCCAGTAGTATTCAGGGGGGTCCCACTGAAGCTTTCTTT	CASSIQGGPTEAFF	TRBJ1-1	TRBD1	TRBV19	.	14
TGTGCCAGCAACTCCGGGACTAACTACGAGCAGTACTTC	CASNSGTNYEQYF	TRBJ2-7	TRBD2	TRBV5-4	once	13
TGTGCCAGCATCGATAGCGGGACTCACGAGCAGTACTTC	CASIDSGTHEQYF	TRBJ2-7	TRBD2	TRBV6-5	.	13
TGTGCCAGCAGTGACGGACAGGGTACACTCAGTATCTTAGTTGAAAAACTGTTTTTT	CASSDGQGTLSILVEKLFF	TRBJ1-4	TRBD1	TRBV6-4	.	19
TGTGCCAGCAGCCAAGTGGGTGCGGGGGCAACCTACGAGCAGTACTTC	CASSQVGAGATYEQYF	TRBJ2-7	.	TRBV3-1/TRBV3-2	.	16
TGCGCCAGCAGCTCTGGGGGGTACCAAGAGACCCAGTACTTC	CASSSGGYQETQYF	TRBJ2-5	.	TRBV5-1	.	14
TGTGCCAGCAGTTTATGGGGGCGGGGTAACACTGAAGCTTTCTTT	CASSLWGRGNTEAFF	TRBJ1-1	.	TRBV28	once	15
TGTGCCAGCAGTGGGGACCTACTAGCGGGAGGGCGGGAGACCCAGTACTTC	CASSGDLLAGGRETQYF	TRBJ2-5	TRBD2	TRBV2	.	17
TGCGCCAGCAGCCAGTTAATACAGGGCTTTGGAAACACCATATATTTT	CASSQLIQGFGNTIYF	TRBJ1-3	.	TRBV4-1	.	16
TGCGCCAGCAGCTTGGGAGATCTGGTCAGGGTCACTGAAGCTTTCTTT	CASSLGDLVRVTEAFF	TRBJ1-1	.	TRBV5-1	.	16
TGTGCCAGTGGCCGGGACTTTCATTCCGAGCAGTACTTC	CASGRDFHSEQYF	TRBJ2-7	.	TRBV19	.	13
TGTGCCAGCAGGGAACAGGGGGCCGCTGACTATGGCTACACCTTC	CASREQGAADYGYTF	TRBJ1-2	TRBD1	TRBV5-6	.	15
TGTGCCAGCAGCAAACAGGGTGGGGACACTGAAGCTTTCTTT	CASSKQGGDTEAFF	TRBJ1-1	.	TRBV7-3	.	14